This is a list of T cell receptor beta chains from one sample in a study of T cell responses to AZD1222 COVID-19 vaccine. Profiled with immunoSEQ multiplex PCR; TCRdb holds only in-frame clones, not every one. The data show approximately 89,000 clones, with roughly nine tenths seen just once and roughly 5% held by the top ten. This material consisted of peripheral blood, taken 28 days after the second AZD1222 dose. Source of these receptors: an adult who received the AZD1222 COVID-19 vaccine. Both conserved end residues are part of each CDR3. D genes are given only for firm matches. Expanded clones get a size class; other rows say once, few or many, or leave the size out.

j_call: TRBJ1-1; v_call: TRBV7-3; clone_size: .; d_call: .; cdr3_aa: CASSLNPKDGEAFF; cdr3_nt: TGTGCCAGCAGCTTAAACCCGAAGGACGGTGAAGCTTTCTTT
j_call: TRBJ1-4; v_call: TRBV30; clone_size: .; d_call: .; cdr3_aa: CAWSVVGKTNEKLFF; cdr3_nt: TGTGCCTGGAGTGTGGTAGGCAAAACTAATGAAAAACTGTTTTTT
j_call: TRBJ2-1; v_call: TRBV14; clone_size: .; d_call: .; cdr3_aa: CASSHFSLGRFYNEQFF; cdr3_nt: TGTGCCAGCAGCCATTTTTCTTTGGGTCGGTTTTATAATGAGCAGTTCTTC
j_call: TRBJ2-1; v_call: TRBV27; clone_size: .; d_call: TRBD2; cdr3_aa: CASRALAGGRVNEQFF; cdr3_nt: TGTGCCAGCAGGGCCCTAGCGGGGGGGCGGGTCAATGAGCAGTTCTTC
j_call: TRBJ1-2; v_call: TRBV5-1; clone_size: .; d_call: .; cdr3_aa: CASSLVPGDYGYTF; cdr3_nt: TGCGCCAGCAGCTTGGTACCGGGGGACTATGGCTACACCTTC
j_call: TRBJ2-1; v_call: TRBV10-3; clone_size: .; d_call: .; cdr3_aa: CAISGTGYNEQFF; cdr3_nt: TGTGCCATCAGTGGAACAGGTTACAATGAGCAGTTCTTC
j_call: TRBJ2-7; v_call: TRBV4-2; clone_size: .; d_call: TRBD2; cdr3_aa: CASSQDLGGGARYEQYF; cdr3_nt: TGTGCCAGCAGCCAAGATCTCGGCGGGGGGGCTAGGTACGAGCAGTACTTC
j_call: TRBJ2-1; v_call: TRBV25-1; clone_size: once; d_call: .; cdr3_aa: CASSESGRRRYNEQFF; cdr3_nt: TGTGCCAGCAGTGAATCCGGCAGGCGGAGGTACAATGAGCAGTTCTTC
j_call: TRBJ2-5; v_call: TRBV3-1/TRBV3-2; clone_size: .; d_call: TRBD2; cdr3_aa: CASSQLAGGLETQYF; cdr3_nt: TGTGCCAGCAGCCAGCTAGCGGGGGGGCTCGAGACCCAGTACTTC
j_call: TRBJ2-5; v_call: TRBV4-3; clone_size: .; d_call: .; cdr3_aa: CASSQGGYETQYF; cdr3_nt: TGCGCCAGCAGCCAAGGAGGGTATGAGACCCAGTACTTC
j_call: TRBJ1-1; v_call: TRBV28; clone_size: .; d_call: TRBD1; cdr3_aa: CASSSQTGRGDTEAFF; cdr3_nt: TGTGCCAGCAGTTCTCAGACAGGGCGAGGGGACACTGAAGCTTTCTTT
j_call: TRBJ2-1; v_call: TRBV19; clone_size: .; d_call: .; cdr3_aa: CASSINANDNEQFF; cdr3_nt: TGTGCCAGTAGTATAAATGCAAACGACAATGAGCAGTTCTTC
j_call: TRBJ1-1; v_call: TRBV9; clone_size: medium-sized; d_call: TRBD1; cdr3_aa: CASSVTGQGAGEAFF; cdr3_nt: TGTGCCAGCAGCGTTACGGGACAGGGGGCTGGTGAAGCTTTCTTT
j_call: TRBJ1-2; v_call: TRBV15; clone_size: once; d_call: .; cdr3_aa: CATSRDRDKGAYGYTF; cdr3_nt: TGTGCCACCAGCAGAGATCGGGACAAAGGGGCCTATGGCTACACCTTC
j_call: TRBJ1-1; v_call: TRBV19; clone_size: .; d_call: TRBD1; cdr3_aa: CARPQGADTEAFF; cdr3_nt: TGTGCCAGGCCTCAGGGGGCGGACACTGAAGCTTTCTTT
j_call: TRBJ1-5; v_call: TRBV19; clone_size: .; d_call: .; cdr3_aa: CASSRRDGGQPQHF; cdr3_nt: TGTGCCAGTAGTAGACGGGATGGTGGACAGCCCCAGCATTTT
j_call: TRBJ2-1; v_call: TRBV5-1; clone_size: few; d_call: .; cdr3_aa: CASSSQPGRDEQFF; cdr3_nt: TGCGCCAGCAGCTCCCAGCCAGGACGGGATGAGCAGTTCTTC
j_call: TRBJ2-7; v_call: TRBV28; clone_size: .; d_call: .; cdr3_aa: CASSLGRVGYEQYF; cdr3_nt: TGTGCCAGCAGTTTGGGCAGGGTGGGGTACGAGCAGTACTTC
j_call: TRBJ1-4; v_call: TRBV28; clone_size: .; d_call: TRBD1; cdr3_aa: CASSRPGQGREKLFF; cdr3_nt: TGTGCCAGCAGTCGACCGGGACAGGGACGTGAAAAACTGTTTTTT
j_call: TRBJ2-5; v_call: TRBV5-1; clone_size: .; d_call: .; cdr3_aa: CASSLEVPSWKETQYF; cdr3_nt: TGCGCCAGCAGCTTGGAAGTCCCTTCCTGGAAAGAGACCCAGTACTTC
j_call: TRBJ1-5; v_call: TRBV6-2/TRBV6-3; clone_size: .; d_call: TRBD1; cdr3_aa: CASSYPQQGANQPQHF; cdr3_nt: TGTGCCAGCAGTTACCCCCAACAGGGGGCAAACCAGCCCCAGCATTTT